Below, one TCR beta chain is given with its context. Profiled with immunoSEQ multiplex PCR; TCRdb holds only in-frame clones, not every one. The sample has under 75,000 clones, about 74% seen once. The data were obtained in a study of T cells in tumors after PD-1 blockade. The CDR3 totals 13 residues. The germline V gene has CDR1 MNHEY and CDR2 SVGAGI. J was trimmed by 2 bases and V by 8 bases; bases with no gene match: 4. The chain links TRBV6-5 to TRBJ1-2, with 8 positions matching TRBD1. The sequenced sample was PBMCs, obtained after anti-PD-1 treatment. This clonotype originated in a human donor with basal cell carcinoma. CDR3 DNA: TGTGCCAGCTTGACAGGGGCCAACTATGGCTACACCTTC. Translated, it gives CASLTGANYGYTF.